A selection of T cell receptor beta chains follows, all from one sample in a study of OX40 agonist ivuxolimab in advanced cancers. Sequencing used immunoSEQ multiplex PCR; TCRdb keeps in-frame clones, though not all of them. The sample has tens of thousands of clones, roughly nine tenths seen once. This material consisted of CD4+ or CD8+ T cells sorted from blood, taken in a trial of the OX40 agonist ivuxolimab. The receptors were gathered from an adult with an advanced solid tumor such as melanoma, head and neck, liver or kidney cancer. The CDR3 runs from the conserved cysteine through the conserved F or W. D genes are given only for firm matches. Size is stated for part of the rows, as once, few or many counts, or as a class when the clone is expanded.

d_gene: NA
v_gene: TRBV5-1
abundance: NA
j_gene: TRBJ2-1
CDR3nt: TGCGCCAGCAGCTTGGTTGGGGTGCCACAGTTCTTC
CDR3aa: CASSLVGVPQFF

d_gene: TRBD1
v_gene: TRBV19
abundance: once
j_gene: TRBJ2-3
CDR3nt: TGTGCCAGTAGTTCACTGACAGGGGGTCAAGATACGCAGTATTTT
CDR3aa: CASSSLTGGQDTQYF

d_gene: TRBD1
v_gene: TRBV5-1
abundance: NA
j_gene: TRBJ1-1
CDR3nt: TGCGCCAGCAGCTTGCGGCAGGGGGACACTGAAGCTTTCTTT
CDR3aa: CASSLRQGDTEAFF

d_gene: NA
v_gene: TRBV4-1
abundance: NA
j_gene: TRBJ1-1
CDR3nt: TGCGCCAGCAGCCCTCGCGAAATGAGGGAGACTGAAGCTTTCTTT
CDR3aa: CASSPREMRETEAFF

d_gene: NA
v_gene: TRBV11-2
abundance: NA
j_gene: TRBJ1-1
CDR3nt: TGTGCCAGCAGCTTAAATGGGGACACTGAAGCTTTCTTT
CDR3aa: CASSLNGDTEAFF

d_gene: NA
v_gene: TRBV5-1
abundance: NA
j_gene: TRBJ2-1
CDR3nt: TGCGCCAGCAGCTTGGATCCCCCCAACAACGGGCAGTTCTTC
CDR3aa: CASSLDPPNNGQFF

d_gene: TRBD1
v_gene: TRBV5-1
abundance: NA
j_gene: TRBJ1-2
CDR3nt: TGCGCCAGCAGCCCGGGACAGAATTATTTCTATGGCTACACCTTC
CDR3aa: CASSPGQNYFYGYTF

d_gene: TRBD1
v_gene: TRBV18
abundance: NA
j_gene: TRBJ2-7
CDR3nt: TGTGCCAGCTCACCAGATTTAGGGGGCAACACAGGGAGCGAGCAGTACTTC
CDR3aa: CASSPDLGGNTGSEQYF

d_gene: NA
v_gene: TRBV29-1
abundance: NA
j_gene: TRBJ2-2
CDR3nt: TGCAGCGTTGTTCAAGGGGTCACTCTTAACACCGGGGAGCTGTTTTTT
CDR3aa: CSVVQGVTLNTGELFF

d_gene: NA
v_gene: TRBV6-5
abundance: NA
j_gene: TRBJ1-2
CDR3nt: TGTGCCAGCAGCCCCGAGGGCTATGGCTACACCTTC
CDR3aa: CASSPEGYGYTF

d_gene: TRBD1
v_gene: TRBV2
abundance: NA
j_gene: TRBJ2-2
CDR3nt: TGTGCCAGCATAGGGGGGACAGGGTGGACCGGGGAGCTGTTTTTT
CDR3aa: CASIGGTGWTGELFF

d_gene: NA
v_gene: TRBV30
abundance: few
j_gene: TRBJ1-5
CDR3nt: TGTGCCTGGAGCTCTCGGTCCCATCAGCCCCAGCATTTT
CDR3aa: CAWSSRSHQPQHF

d_gene: NA
v_gene: TRBV19
abundance: few
j_gene: TRBJ2-2
CDR3nt: TGTGCCAGTATCCCCTCAGGGGCAGCCGGGGAGCTGTTTTTT
CDR3aa: CASIPSGAAGELFF

d_gene: TRBD2
v_gene: TRBV5-1
abundance: NA
j_gene: TRBJ2-6
CDR3nt: TGCGCCAGCAGCCCCGGGGGGAGCTCTGGGGCCAACGTCCTGACTTTC
CDR3aa: CASSPGGSSGANVLTF

d_gene: TRBD2
v_gene: TRBV5-1
abundance: NA
j_gene: TRBJ2-5
CDR3nt: TGCGCCAGCAGCTTCGTTTCACCGGGACTAGCGGGAGGCGAGACCCAGTACTTC
CDR3aa: CASSFVSPGLAGGETQYF

d_gene: TRBD2
v_gene: TRBV7-9
abundance: NA
j_gene: TRBJ2-3
CDR3nt: TGTGCCAGCAGCTTAGGTGTGGGAGGGGCGGATACGCAGTATTTT
CDR3aa: CASSLGVGGADTQYF

d_gene: NA
v_gene: TRBV19
abundance: NA
j_gene: TRBJ1-3
CDR3nt: TGTGCCAGTAGTATCGCTGGGTTTTCTGGAAACACCATATATTTT
CDR3aa: CASSIAGFSGNTIYF

d_gene: TRBD1
v_gene: TRBV19
abundance: once
j_gene: TRBJ1-1
CDR3nt: TGTGCCAGTAGTACCAGGGGGGGCCGGAGCACTGAAGCTTTCTTT
CDR3aa: CASSTRGGRSTEAFF

d_gene: NA
v_gene: TRBV4-2
abundance: NA
j_gene: TRBJ1-1
CDR3nt: TGTGCCAGCAGCCAAGATTGGCGGAAGAACACTGAAGCTTTCTTT
CDR3aa: CASSQDWRKNTEAFF

d_gene: TRBD1
v_gene: TRBV5-1
abundance: once
j_gene: TRBJ2-2
CDR3nt: TGCGCCAGCAGTTCTCAGGGGACAGGGATGAGCCCCGGGGAGCTGTTTTTT
CDR3aa: CASSSQGTGMSPGELFF

d_gene: TRBD1
v_gene: TRBV30
abundance: NA
j_gene: TRBJ1-2
CDR3nt: TGTGCCTGGAGACTTACAGGGGGCTTAGGTGGCTACACCTTC
CDR3aa: CAWRLTGGLGGYTF

d_gene: NA
v_gene: TRBV5-1
abundance: NA
j_gene: TRBJ1-2
CDR3nt: TGCGCCAGCAGCTTGACGTCGGGCGTCGGTAATGGCTACACCTTC
CDR3aa: CASSLTSGVGNGYTF

d_gene: TRBD2
v_gene: TRBV29-1
abundance: NA
j_gene: TRBJ2-5
CDR3nt: TGCAGCGTTGTGGTTTTGGGACTAGATCAAGAGACCCAGTACTTC
CDR3aa: CSVVVLGLDQETQYF

d_gene: NA
v_gene: TRBV2
abundance: NA
j_gene: TRBJ2-7
CDR3nt: TGTGCCAGCAGTCCCCCCATAGGCTACGAGCAGTACTTC
CDR3aa: CASSPPIGYEQYF

d_gene: TRBD1
v_gene: TRBV28
abundance: NA
j_gene: TRBJ2-7
CDR3nt: TGTGCCAGCAGTATTTACAGGACAGGGTACTACGAGCAGTACTTC
CDR3aa: CASSIYRTGYYEQYF

d_gene: NA
v_gene: TRBV7-6
abundance: NA
j_gene: TRBJ2-5
CDR3nt: TGTGCCAGCAGCCAAAGTGGGGTTTTGGGGACCCAGTACTTC
CDR3aa: CASSQSGVLGTQYF

d_gene: TRBD1
v_gene: TRBV10-1
abundance: once
j_gene: TRBJ1-1
CDR3nt: TGCGCCAGCAGTGTCCAGCGGACAGGGGTCGAAGCTTTCTTT
CDR3aa: CASSVQRTGVEAFF

d_gene: NA
v_gene: TRBV9
abundance: NA
j_gene: TRBJ1-2
CDR3nt: TGTGCCAGCAGCTCGCAGACAGGCCGGACGGATGGCTACACCTTC
CDR3aa: CASSSQTGRTDGYTF

d_gene: NA
v_gene: TRBV4-1
abundance: NA
j_gene: TRBJ1-4
CDR3nt: TGCGCCAGCAGCCAACCGACAGCCAGTATGAAAGGACTGTTTTTT
CDR3aa: CASSQPTASMKGLFF

d_gene: NA
v_gene: TRBV30
abundance: NA
j_gene: TRBJ2-3
CDR3nt: TGTGCCTGGAGTGTAAAGGCCCTCCCAGATACGCAGTATTTT
CDR3aa: CAWSVKALPDTQYF

d_gene: NA
v_gene: TRBV6-6
abundance: NA
j_gene: TRBJ1-2
CDR3nt: TGTGCCAGCAGCCGACAGATTTTATATGGCTACACCTTC
CDR3aa: CASSRQILYGYTF

d_gene: TRBD2
v_gene: TRBV29-1
abundance: NA
j_gene: TRBJ2-3
CDR3nt: TGCAGCATCGGGACTAGCGGGGGGGGTAGCACAGATACGCAGTATTTT
CDR3aa: CSIGTSGGGSTDTQYF

d_gene: NA
v_gene: TRBV5-1
abundance: NA
j_gene: TRBJ1-1
CDR3nt: TGCGCCAGCAGCCCCCGCGGGGAGTTCCCATTTATGAACACTGAAGCTTTCTTT
CDR3aa: CASSPRGEFPFMNTEAFF

d_gene: NA
v_gene: TRBV18
abundance: once
j_gene: TRBJ2-1
CDR3nt: TGTGCCAGCTCACGACAGGGAGGGTTGGACAATGAGCAGTTCTTC
CDR3aa: CASSRQGGLDNEQFF

d_gene: NA
v_gene: TRBV7-2
abundance: NA
j_gene: TRBJ1-4
CDR3nt: TGTGCCAGCAGCTTAAACGGGGGTGATGAAAAACTGTTTTTT
CDR3aa: CASSLNGGDEKLFF

d_gene: NA
v_gene: TRBV11-2
abundance: NA
j_gene: TRBJ2-5
CDR3nt: TGTGCCAGCAGCTTAGGATTCAGGGATCGGGAGACCCAGTACTTC
CDR3aa: CASSLGFRDRETQYF

d_gene: NA
v_gene: TRBV27
abundance: NA
j_gene: TRBJ2-1
CDR3nt: TGTGCCAGCAGCAAGGACCGTTACACGCCCTACAATGAGCAGTTCTTC
CDR3aa: CASSKDRYTPYNEQFF

d_gene: TRBD1
v_gene: TRBV5-1
abundance: NA
j_gene: TRBJ2-3
CDR3nt: TGCGCCAGCAGCTTGGAGGGGGCTCGGGGCACAGATACGCAGTATTTT
CDR3aa: CASSLEGARGTDTQYF

d_gene: NA
v_gene: TRBV6-1
abundance: NA
j_gene: TRBJ2-7
CDR3nt: TGTGCCAGCAGTCCCGTTGGGGGGTACGAGCAGTACTTC
CDR3aa: CASSPVGGYEQYF

d_gene: NA
v_gene: TRBV12-1
abundance: NA
j_gene: TRBJ1-6
CDR3nt: TGTGCCAGCAGCTTTGCGCTAAAGGCCTCGGGTTCACCCCTCCACTTT
CDR3aa: CASSFALKASGSPLHF

d_gene: TRBD1
v_gene: TRBV6-4
abundance: NA
j_gene: TRBJ2-2
CDR3nt: TGTGCCAGCAAGCAGGGGGCATCAGCCACCGGGGAGCTGTTTTTT
CDR3aa: CASKQGASATGELFF

d_gene: NA
v_gene: TRBV29-1
abundance: NA
j_gene: TRBJ2-2
CDR3nt: TGCAGCGTTGAACGAGGGTACGGGGAGCTGTTTTTT
CDR3aa: CSVERGYGELFF

d_gene: TRBD1
v_gene: TRBV28
abundance: NA
j_gene: TRBJ1-6
CDR3nt: TGTGCCACCAGGACAGGGGGGGGCTCCTATAATTCACCCCTCCACTTT
CDR3aa: CATRTGGGSYNSPLHF

d_gene: TRBD1
v_gene: TRBV7-9
abundance: NA
j_gene: TRBJ1-1
CDR3nt: TGTGCCAGCAGTAGGACAGGGGGAACTGAAGCTTTCTTT
CDR3aa: CASSRTGGTEAFF

d_gene: NA
v_gene: TRBV18
abundance: NA
j_gene: TRBJ1-2
CDR3nt: TGTGCCAGCTCACCTGGTCAGGATAACTATGGCTACACCTTC
CDR3aa: CASSPGQDNYGYTF

d_gene: TRBD1
v_gene: TRBV29-1
abundance: NA
j_gene: TRBJ1-2
CDR3nt: TGCAGCGTAACATCCGGGACAGGGGGCGTTTCGAACTATGGCTACACCTTC
CDR3aa: CSVTSGTGGVSNYGYTF

d_gene: TRBD1
v_gene: TRBV2
abundance: NA
j_gene: TRBJ1-2
CDR3nt: TGTGCCAGCAACTCAGGGGGCGACTATGGCTACACCTTC
CDR3aa: CASNSGGDYGYTF

d_gene: TRBD1
v_gene: TRBV18
abundance: once
j_gene: TRBJ1-4
CDR3nt: TGTGCCAGCTCACCCGGGACAGGGGCTAATGAAAAACTGTTTTTT
CDR3aa: CASSPGTGANEKLFF